This TCR beta chain originates from a study of response to subunit inactivated influenza vaccine. This clonotype was recorded a few times. TCRdb re-derived calls from the RT-PCR reads in MiXCR, one entry per CDR3 protein. The profile shows 500,000 to 550,000 distinct CDR3 sequences, approximately 20% of them singletons. Germline V gene sequence: CDR1 SGHAT, CDR2 FQDESV (reference sequence). CDR3 length: 13 residues. Between the trimmed V and J ends, which lost 5 bases and 2 bases, there was a span of 8 bases. The sample was also reused in another study, on T cells expressing NK-cell markers. That report notes: Generation of TCR beta cDNA was performed by 5'RACE template switching incorporating UMIs.

This receptor was identified in a man aged 50 to 59 who received an inactivated influenza vaccine. The chain joins TRBV11-1 to TRBJ2-3; D might be TRBD1 (6 bases). Sample: CD4+ T cells sorted from PBMCs, taken approximately 12 days after vaccination. The CDR3 reads CASSDRFTDTQYF. Written as DNA, the CDR3 is TGTGCCAGCAGCGACAGGTTCACAGATACGCAGTATTTT. The whole variable domain, remainder taken from reference TRBV11-1 and TRBJ2-3, is EAEVAQSPRYKITEKSQAVAFWCDPISGHATLYWYRQILGQGPELLVQFQDESVVDDSQLPKDRFSAERLKGVDSTLKIQPAELGDSAMYLCASSDRFTDTQYFGPGTRLTVL.